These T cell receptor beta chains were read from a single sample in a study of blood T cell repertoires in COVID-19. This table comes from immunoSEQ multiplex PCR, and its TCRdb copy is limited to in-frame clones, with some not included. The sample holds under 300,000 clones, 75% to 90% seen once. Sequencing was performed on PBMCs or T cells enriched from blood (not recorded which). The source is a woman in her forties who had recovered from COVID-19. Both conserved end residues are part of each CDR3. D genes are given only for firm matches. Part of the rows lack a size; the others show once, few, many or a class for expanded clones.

CDR3aa: CASSSTGPGAFF
CDR3nt: TGTGCCAGCAGCTCGACAGGCCCTGGGGCTTTCTTT
j_gene: TRBJ1-1
abundance: NA
d_gene: NA
v_gene: TRBV7-9

CDR3aa: CATSRVVAGDAEAFF
CDR3nt: TGTGCCACCAGCAGAGTGGTCGCAGGGGATGCTGAAGCTTTCTTT
j_gene: TRBJ1-1
abundance: NA
d_gene: NA
v_gene: TRBV15

CDR3aa: CASSFGLAGGRRVTGELFF
CDR3nt: TGTGCCAGCAGCTTCGGTCTAGCGGGAGGGCGTAGGGTCACCGGGGAGCTGTTTTTT
j_gene: TRBJ2-2
abundance: NA
d_gene: TRBD2
v_gene: TRBV5-4

CDR3aa: CASTNHGSDDEQFF
CDR3nt: TGTGCCAGCACTAACCACGGGAGCGATGATGAGCAGTTCTTC
j_gene: TRBJ2-1
abundance: NA
d_gene: NA
v_gene: TRBV3-1/TRBV3-2

CDR3aa: CASSPGTESNQPQHF
CDR3nt: TGTGCCAGCAGCCCCGGGACAGAGAGCAATCAGCCCCAGCATTTT
j_gene: TRBJ1-5
abundance: NA
d_gene: TRBD1
v_gene: TRBV5-4

CDR3aa: CASSLWTGGSYEQYF
CDR3nt: TGTGCCAGCAGCTTATGGACAGGGGGCTCCTACGAGCAGTACTTC
j_gene: TRBJ2-7
abundance: NA
d_gene: TRBD1
v_gene: TRBV5-6

CDR3aa: CASSQYRTGRNTEAFF
CDR3nt: TGTGCCAGCAGCCAGTACCGGACAGGGAGGAACACTGAAGCTTTCTTT
j_gene: TRBJ1-1
abundance: NA
d_gene: TRBD1
v_gene: TRBV3-1/TRBV3-2

CDR3aa: CASSLDGSSGNTIYF
CDR3nt: TGTGCCAGCAGCTTAGATGGGAGTTCTGGAAACACCATATATTTT
j_gene: TRBJ1-3
abundance: NA
d_gene: NA
v_gene: TRBV11-3

CDR3aa: CASSPSQGNSPLHF
CDR3nt: TGTGCCAGCTCACCAAGCCAGGGGAATTCACCCCTCCACTTT
j_gene: TRBJ1-6
abundance: NA
d_gene: NA
v_gene: TRBV18

CDR3aa: CASSLPGNYEQYF
CDR3nt: TGCGCCAGCAGCTTACCAGGGAACTACGAGCAGTACTTC
j_gene: TRBJ2-7
abundance: NA
d_gene: NA
v_gene: TRBV5-1

CDR3aa: CARRTDRGGDTEAFF
CDR3nt: TGTGCCAGAAGAACGGACAGGGGTGGGGACACTGAAGCTTTCTTT
j_gene: TRBJ1-1
abundance: NA
d_gene: TRBD1
v_gene: TRBV2

CDR3aa: CASSQVSTSGGSADTQYF
CDR3nt: TGCGCCAGCAGCCAAGTTTCCACTAGCGGGGGTTCGGCAGATACGCAGTATTTT
j_gene: TRBJ2-3
abundance: NA
d_gene: TRBD2
v_gene: TRBV4-1

CDR3aa: CASSGSRGHIQYF
CDR3nt: TGTGCCAGCAGTGGATCGCGGGGGCACATTCAGTACTTC
j_gene: TRBJ2-4
abundance: once
d_gene: NA
v_gene: TRBV27

CDR3aa: CASSLNLGAGEQFF
CDR3nt: TGTGCCAGCAGCTTGAACCTGGGGGCTGGTGAGCAGTTCTTC
j_gene: TRBJ2-1
abundance: NA
d_gene: NA
v_gene: TRBV5-4

CDR3aa: CASSHPGTSLLETQYF
CDR3nt: TGCGCCAGCAGCCATCCCGGGACTAGCTTGTTGGAGACCCAGTACTTC
j_gene: TRBJ2-5
abundance: NA
d_gene: TRBD2
v_gene: TRBV4-1

CDR3aa: CASSSTGLNYGYTF
CDR3nt: TGCGCCAGCAGCTCGACAGGGCTGAACTATGGCTACACCTTC
j_gene: TRBJ1-2
abundance: NA
d_gene: TRBD1
v_gene: TRBV5-1

CDR3aa: CASSGQYNSPLHF
CDR3nt: TGTGCCAGCTCGGGACAGTATAATTCACCCCTCCACTTT
j_gene: TRBJ1-6
abundance: NA
d_gene: TRBD1
v_gene: TRBV2

CDR3aa: CASSPFITETNTEAFF
CDR3nt: TGTGCCAGCTCACCCTTTATAACAGAGACCAACACTGAAGCTTTCTTT
j_gene: TRBJ1-1
abundance: NA
d_gene: NA
v_gene: TRBV18

CDR3aa: CASSRGLSTDTQYF
CDR3nt: TGTGCCAGCAGCAGAGGACTATCGACTGATACGCAGTATTTT
j_gene: TRBJ2-3
abundance: NA
d_gene: NA
v_gene: TRBV7-3

CDR3aa: CASSSRDSTGELFF
CDR3nt: TGCGCCAGCAGCTCCCGGGACAGCACCGGGGAGCTGTTTTTT
j_gene: TRBJ2-2
abundance: NA
d_gene: TRBD1
v_gene: TRBV5-1

CDR3aa: CSVESVTGGRNTEAFF
CDR3nt: TGCAGCGTTGAATCAGTGACAGGGGGCAGGAACACTGAAGCTTTCTTT
j_gene: TRBJ1-1
abundance: NA
d_gene: TRBD1
v_gene: TRBV29-1

CDR3aa: CASSQGTSTGELFF
CDR3nt: TGCGCCAGCAGCCAAGGGACTAGCACCGGGGAGCTGTTTTTT
j_gene: TRBJ2-2
abundance: NA
d_gene: TRBD2
v_gene: TRBV4-3

CDR3aa: CASSLTVEQFF
CDR3nt: TGTGCCAGCAGTTTAACGGTTGAGCAGTTCTTC
j_gene: TRBJ2-1
abundance: NA
d_gene: NA
v_gene: TRBV12-3/TRBV12-4

CDR3aa: CASSLSWDSSDWKETQYF
CDR3nt: TGTGCCAGCAGTTTATCTTGGGACAGCAGTGATTGGAAAGAGACCCAGTACTTC
j_gene: TRBJ2-5
abundance: NA
d_gene: TRBD1
v_gene: TRBV27

CDR3aa: CASSGGLARDNQPQHF
CDR3nt: TGTGCCAGCTCCGGCGGCCTCGCGAGGGACAATCAGCCCCAGCATTTT
j_gene: TRBJ1-5
abundance: NA
d_gene: NA
v_gene: TRBV2

CDR3aa: CASSLGVLAGTWEQYF
CDR3nt: TGTGCCAGCAGCTTAGGGGTTTTGGCGGGGACCTGGGAGCAGTACTTC
j_gene: TRBJ2-7
abundance: NA
d_gene: NA
v_gene: TRBV7-2

CDR3aa: CASRPTGGKNGELFF
CDR3nt: TGTGCCAGCAGACCAACAGGGGGCAAAAACGGGGAGCTGTTTTTT
j_gene: TRBJ2-2
abundance: NA
d_gene: TRBD1
v_gene: TRBV11-2

CDR3aa: CASSWRRGDGYTF
CDR3nt: TGTGCCAGCAGCTGGCGCAGGGGAGATGGCTACACCTTC
j_gene: TRBJ1-2
abundance: once
d_gene: NA
v_gene: TRBV11-2

CDR3aa: CASSPAGDSYEQYF
CDR3nt: TGCGCCAGCAGCCCAGCGGGGGACTCTTACGAGCAGTACTTC
j_gene: TRBJ2-7
abundance: NA
d_gene: TRBD2
v_gene: TRBV5-1

CDR3aa: CASSLGVRENIQYF
CDR3nt: TGTGCCAGCAGCCTGGGAGTTAGGGAAAACATTCAGTACTTC
j_gene: TRBJ2-4
abundance: NA
d_gene: NA
v_gene: TRBV16

CDR3aa: CASRPPGTGYGYTF
CDR3nt: TGTGCCAGCAGGCCACCCGGGACAGGGTATGGCTACACCTTC
j_gene: TRBJ1-2
abundance: NA
d_gene: TRBD1
v_gene: TRBV2

CDR3aa: CASSTTGNTEAFF
CDR3nt: TGTGCCAGTAGTACGACTGGGAACACTGAAGCTTTCTTT
j_gene: TRBJ1-1
abundance: NA
d_gene: NA
v_gene: TRBV19